This passage covers 15 T cell receptor beta chains from one sample sequenced in a study of spatial heterogeneity in lung cancer. TCRdb reprocessed the 5' RACE reads with MiXCR, giving one entry per CDR3 protein. The sample yields about 16,000 distinct CDR3 sequences, approximately 6% seen once. Specified time point: blood at routine non-recurrence follow-up after resection. The specimen comprised PBMCs, sampled at follow-up. The receptors come from a male donor with early-stage non-small cell lung cancer.

At least ten counts were recorded for this clonotype. The junction differs from germline at one of its ends, possibly a read error. The CDR3 sequence is CAISEPQTGSVSPNF. CDR3 DNA sequence: TGTGCCATCAGTGAGCCCCAAACAGGGAGCGTGTCACCAAACTTC. The gene calls are TRBV10-3 and TRBJ2-7, with D perhaps TRBD1 (6 bases). Germline V gives CDR1 ENHRY, CDR2 SYGVKD. This CDR3 has 15 amino acids.

This clonotype is medium-sized (0.01 to 0.1%) within its sample. The chain combines TRBV28 with TRBJ2-1, with TRBD2 matching over 8 bases. V shed 7 bases and J 0 bases; nucleotides not matched to a gene: 8. Germline V CDR1 and CDR2: MDHEN, SYDVKM. The CDR3 covers 16 residues. The CDR3 here is CASTSGGGISYNEQFF. CDR3 DNA: TGTGCCAGCACCTCGGGAGGGGGTATCTCCTACAATGAGCAGTTCTTC.

In this sample, this clonotype turned up many times. This chain uses TRBV20-1 with TRBJ2-1, with D hard to call. Germline CDR1 and CDR2: DFQATT and SNEGSKA (reference sequence). The CDR3 extends over 14 amino acids. V lost 0 bases and J 3 bases, leaving 9 bases between the germline ends. CDR3 DNA sequence: TGCAGTGCTAGAGATACGTGGGGCTACAATGAGCAGTTCTTC. It specifies CSARDTWGYNEQFF.

This clonotype was seen repeatedly, ten times or more. The chain joins TRBV28 to TRBJ1-1; D may be TRBD1 (6 bases). Per the germline V gene, CDR1 is MDHEN and CDR2 is SYDVKM. V gave up 6 bases and J gave up 0 bases, with 14 bases separating them. CDR3 size: 15 residues. The CDR3 DNA sequence: TGTGCCAGCAGCCCGCCGGGACACCTGAACACTGAAGCTTTCTTT. Amino acids: CASSPPGHLNTEAFF.

Judged by abundance, this clonotype is medium-sized. The gene calls are TRBV5-1 and TRBJ1-4; D is possibly TRBD1 (5 bases). V was pared by 0 bases and J by 8 bases, with 20 bases between. The germline CDR1 and CDR2 sequences are SGHRS and YFSETQ. The CDR3 has 17 amino acids. The DNA for the CDR3 is TGCGCCAGCAGCTTGGGGGCCGGGACCCTCGAGGGCGAAAAACTGTTTTTT. This encodes CASSLGAGTLEGEKLFF. Full variable domain (rest looked up from reference TRBV5-1 and TRBJ1-4): KAGVTQTPRYLIKTRGQQVTLSCSPISGHRSVSWYQQTPGQGLQFLFEYFSETQRNKGNFPGRFSGRQFSNSRSEMNVSTLELGDSALYLCASSLGAGTLEGEKLFFGSGTQLSVL.

This clonotype counts as medium-sized. This rearrangement joins TRBV7-2 to TRBJ2-1; possible D gene TRBD1, 6 bases. Between the trimmed V and J ends, which lost 5 bases and 15 bases, there was a span of 20 bases. The germline V gene has CDR1 SGHTA and CDR2 FQGNSA. CDR3 length equals 13 residues. DNA for the CDR3: TGTGCCAGCAGCCAGTGGGCTGGGACACGGTGGTTCTTC. As protein: CASSQWAGTRWFF.

This clonotype qualifies as medium-sized (0.01 to 0.1%). This chain joins TRBV24-1 and TRBJ2-7, with D hard to call. The CDR3 loop spans 16 amino acids. Between the trimmed V and J ends, which lost 4 bases and 7 bases, there was a span of 22 bases. The germline CDR1 and CDR2 sequences are KGHDR and SFDVKD. For the CDR3, the DNA is TGTGCCACCAGTGACCTCCGGCCGCGCCGGTCTGGGGAGCAGTACTTC. The encoded protein is CATSDLRPRRSGEQYF.

This clonotype was counted many times. V gene TRBV28 combines with J gene TRBJ2-7, with 7 bases aligning to TRBD1. After removal of 3 bases from V and 7 bases from J, the junction contained 12 bases not matched to a gene. The CDR3 covers 15 residues. Germline lookup yields CDR1 MDHEN and CDR2 SYDVKM. CDR3 coding DNA: TGTGCCAGCAGTTTGCAGGGGGTTGGGGCCGGGGAGCAGTACTTC. Protein sequence: CASSLQGVGAGEQYF.

This clonotype was counted only a few times. The chain links TRBV4-1 to TRBJ2-5; 10 positions match TRBD2. The CDR3 has 16 amino acids. J lost 2 bases, V lost 1 base, and 4 bases had no gene match. Looked up from germline, CDR1 is MGHRA and CDR2 is YSYEKL. The CDR3 DNA reads as TGCGCCAGCAGCCAAGGGACTAGCGGCAGACAAGAGACCCAGTACTTC. Encoded protein: CASSQGTSGRQETQYF.

This sequence joins TRBV7-8 and TRBJ2-2; 10 bases fit TRBD2. In germline, CDR1 is SGHVS, CDR2 FQNEAQ. J was trimmed by 1 base and V by 6 bases; bases with no gene match: 8. The CDR3 is 17 residues long. The CDR3 is CASRRSLAGVNTGELFF. The CDR3 DNA is TGTGCCAGCAGGCGATCTCTAGCGGGAGTGAACACCGGGGAGCTGTTTTTT.

This clonotype was seen more than once but under ten times. DNA for the CDR3: TGTGCCAGCAGCCAAGGACGCATGAACACTGAAGCTTTCTTT. It translates to CASSQGRMNTEAFF. The chain carries TRBV5-4 and TRBJ1-1; no firm D call. This CDR3 is built from 14 residues. Per the germline V gene, CDR1 is SGHNT and CDR2 is YYREEE (reference sequence). V gave up 4 bases and J gave up 0 bases, with 10 bases separating them.

In this sample, this clonotype turned up many times. The rearrangement joins TRBV6-1 to TRBJ2-3, with 10 bases lining up with TRBD2. V trimming: 4 bases; J trimming: 5 bases; junction bases outside the gene matches: 0. From germline, CDR1 is MNHNS and CDR2 SASEGT. CDR3 length: 13 residues. The chain's CDR3 is CASSGTSGDTQYF. The CDR3 DNA follows: TGTGCCAGCAGTGGGACTAGCGGAGATACGCAGTATTTT.

This clonotype was recorded many times. The chain couples TRBV7-8 to TRBJ1-1; no clear D. The CDR3 extends over 13 amino acids. The V end lost 6 bases, the J end lost 1 base, and 9 bases lay between the germline ends. Germline lookup yields CDR1 SGHVS and CDR2 FQNEAQ. CDR3 loop: CASRQEQNTEAFF. The CDR3 DNA sequence: TGTGCCAGCAGGCAGGAACAGAACACTGAAGCTTTCTTT.

This clonotype was counted ten times or more. The chain is built from TRBV7-2 and TRBJ1-6; 9 nucleotides align to TRBD1. The germline V gene encodes CDR1 SGHTA and CDR2 FQGNSA. This CDR3 spans 15 amino acids. V lost 4 bases and J lost 7; bases outside the gene matches: 5. CDR3 residues: CASSSPDRGNSPLHF. The CDR3 DNA reads TGTGCCAGCAGCTCCCCGGACAGGGGCAATTCACCCCTCCACTTT.

This clonotype rates as large. The rearrangement joins TRBV4-3 to TRBJ2-7; D not resolved. CDR1 is LGHNA and CDR2 is YSLEER in the germline V gene. V lost 2 bases and J lost 3, with 8 bases in between. The CDR3 is 13 residues long. The CDR3 here is CASSQSLVYEQYF. DNA for the CDR3: TGCGCCAGCAGCCAATCGCTAGTCTACGAGCAGTACTTC.